Each of the 25 T cell receptor beta chains below was sequenced from the same sample in a study of Ad26.COV2.S vaccination and SARS-CoV-2 variants. Treatment indicated: some 20 received Ad26.COV2.S at low or high dose, single or two shots; a few received placebo; per-sample allocation not given. The investigators took samples on day 63 after the first vaccine or placebo injection. Method: immunoSEQ multiplex PCR; TCRdb's copy keeps in-frame clones and lacks some. The table has about 390,000 clones, about 85% seen once; the top ten hold under 4%. The specimen was peripheral blood, collected in a trial of Ad26.COV2.S vaccine versus placebo. The receptors stem from a person aged 18-65 years who received the Ad26.COV2.S COVID-19 vaccine or a placebo.

The V gene is TRBV4-1, the J gene TRBJ2-5, with 9 bases lining up with TRBD2. Trimming at V came to 1 base and at J to 1 base, leaving 4 bases not matched to a gene. This CDR3 has 16 amino acids. CDR1 is MGHRA and CDR2 is YSYEKL in the germline V gene. The CDR3 bases are TGCGCCAGCAGCCAAGGCCCTAGCGGGGCCCAAGAGACCCAGTACTTC. Translating gives CASSQGPSGAQETQYF.

The genes are TRBV6-5 and TRBJ1-2, with TRBD1 as a possible D gene (5 bases). The germline V gene encodes CDR1 MNHEY and CDR2 SVGAGI. V lost 6 bases, J lost 6 bases, and 14 bases lay in between. The CDR3 is made up of 13 amino acids. In DNA, the CDR3 is TGTGCCAGCAGCAGGGACCCCGGAGATGGCTACACCTTC. Translated, it gives CASSRDPGDGYTF.

This clone was detected only once. This chain uses TRBV6-1 with TRBJ1-1; 9 bases map to TRBD1. With V trimmed by 2 bases and J by 6 bases, 10 bases remained unmatched. CDR3 length: 16 amino acids. From germline, CDR1 is MNHNS and CDR2 SASEGT. The CDR3 DNA is TGTGCCAGCAGTGAAATCAATTGGGACAGGGTTTCTGAAGCTTTCTTT. It translates to CASSEINWDRVSEAFF.

J is TRBJ1-2 and V is TRBV15, with unresolved D. The ends were cut back, 5 bases at V and 7 bases at J, with 14 bases in the middle. The CDR3 extends over 13 amino acids. The germline V gene encodes CDR1 LNHNV and CDR2 YYDKDF (reference sequence). This CDR3 reads CATSGRVTGGYTF. The CDR3 DNA is TGTGCCACCAGCGGGCGGGTTACTGGTGGCTACACCTTC.

V usage is TRBV2 and J usage is TRBJ2-7; 7 positions match TRBD2. Germline V gene sequence: CDR1 SNHLY, CDR2 FYNNEI. This CDR3 is 13 amino acids long. With V trimmed by 1 base and J by 5 bases, 2 bases remained unmatched. The CDR3 DNA sequence: TGTGCCAGCAGTGAAGGGGGGGGTGACGAGCAGTACTTC. Its translation: CASSEGGGDEQYF.

This clone came up once. The gene calls are TRBV4-3 and TRBJ1-2, with TRBD1 as a possible D gene (5 bases). The CDR3 sequence is 13 residues long. The germline CDR1 and CDR2 sequences are LGHNA and YSLEER. The V end lost 0 bases, the J end lost 8 bases, and 10 bases lay between the germline ends. CDR3 nucleotides: TGCGCCAGCAGCCAAGACCTGGGGGAGGGCTACACCTTC. It codes for CASSQDLGEGYTF.

As to this clone: This sample also contains other DNA sequences that code for the same CDR3. V usage is TRBV7-2 and J usage is TRBJ2-1; 7 bases map to TRBD2. Germline CDR1 is SGHTA and CDR2 is FQGNSA. The CDR3 contains 13 residues. After removal of 1 base from V and 9 bases from J, the junction contained 3 bases not matched to a gene. The DNA for the CDR3 is TGTGCCAGCAGCTTAGAACTAGCGACTGAGCAGTTCTTC. Translating it yields CASSLELATEQFF. The full variable domain, its missing parts supplied by reference TRBV7-2 and TRBJ2-1, is GAGVSQSPSNKVTEKGKDVELRCDPISGHTALYWYRQSLGQGLEFLIYFQGNSAPDKSGLPSDRFSAERTGGSVSTLTIQRTQQEDSAVYLCASSLELATEQFFGPGTRLTVL.

The chain recombines TRBV25-1 with TRBJ2-5, with 7 bases fitting TRBD2. Per germline, CDR1 MGHDK and CDR2 SYGVNS. The CDR3 runs to 15 residues. The trim removed 3 bases at V and 2 bases at J, leaving 6 bases unmatched. This CDR3 reads CASSDSLARQETQYF. Here the CDR3 DNA reads TGTGCCAGCAGTGATTCACTAGCGAGACAAGAGACCCAGTACTTC.

This chain uses TRBV19 with TRBJ1-5, with D hard to call. This CDR3 region has 12 residues. Germline V gives CDR1 LNHDA, CDR2 SQIVND (reference sequence). V lost 3 bases and J 9 bases, leaving 9 bases between the germline ends. The CDR3 here is CASSIGGGPQHF. In DNA, the CDR3 is TGTGCCAGTAGTATCGGAGGTGGGCCCCAGCATTTT.

The rearrangement uses TRBV9 and TRBJ2-3; TRBD2 aligns across 11 bases. The V gene end was trimmed by 3 bases and the J gene end by 2 bases; junction bases not matched to a gene: 5. Germline V gene data show CDR1 as SGDLS and CDR2 as YYNGEE. The CDR3 runs to 16 residues. CDR3 in DNA: TGTGCCAGCAGCGGGGCTAGCGGGGGGCTCACAGATACGCAGTATTTT. Its translation: CASSGASGGLTDTQYF.

The V and J genes are TRBV12-3 or TRBV12-4 and TRBJ2-7, with 9 bases lining up with TRBD2. This CDR3 is 12 amino acids long. The V and J ends lost 8 bases and 7 bases, in that order; junction bases with no gene match: 6. CDR3: CASAGTSREQYF. CDR3 sequence (DNA): TGTGCCAGCGCCGGGACTAGCAGGGAGCAGTACTTC.

The gene calls are TRBV19 and TRBJ2-3; D is tentatively TRBD1 or TRBD2 (5 bases each). Trimming stripped 8 bases from V and 2 bases from J, with 14 bases between. Per the germline V gene, CDR1 is LNHDA and CDR2 is SQIVND (reference sequence). This CDR3 has 14 amino acids. This CDR3 is CASSGTDYTDTQYF. Written as DNA, the CDR3 is TGTGCCAGTTCCGGGACGGATTACACAGATACGCAGTATTTT.

This clone appeared a single time. The chain has TRBV27 and TRBJ2-7; D possibly corresponds to TRBD2 (5 bases). CDR1 is MNHEY and CDR2 is SMNVEV in the germline V gene (reference sequence). V lost 3 bases, J lost 6 bases, and 18 bases lay in between. The CDR3 runs 15 residues. CDR3 coding DNA: TGTGCCAGCAGTTTGGAAACAAGCGGTCGAGGCGAGCAGTACTTC. Translated: CASSLETSGRGEQYF.

This clone was counted a few times. This chain links TRBV6-1 with TRBJ2-7, with 7 bases that match TRBD1. This CDR3 comprises 16 residues. V was clipped by 2 bases and J by 1 base; unmatched bases: 8. Germline V gene lookup returns CDR1 MNHNS and CDR2 SASEGT. The CDR3 nucleotides read TGTGCCAGCAGTGAATGGTGGGACAGAAATTCCTACGAGCAGTACTTC. It yields the protein CASSEWWDRNSYEQYF.

The gene calls are TRBV4-3 and TRBJ2-3, with D uncertain. Germline V gives CDR1 LGHNA, CDR2 YSLEER. V was clipped by 0 bases and J by 4 bases, with 14 bases between them. The CDR3 covers 16 residues. The CDR3 loop is CASSQDLDPGADTQYF. For the CDR3, the DNA is TGCGCCAGCAGCCAAGACCTGGACCCTGGGGCAGATACGCAGTATTTT.

This clone was counted once. The genes are TRBV29-1 and TRBJ1-2, with D uncertain. V was pared by 4 bases and J by 3 bases, with 18 bases between. This CDR3 region has 15 residues. The germline gives CDR1 SQVTM, CDR2 ANQGSEA. The DNA for the CDR3 is TGCAGCGTTGTAGGGAGCGCCAACGGGGACTATGGCTACACCTTC. It specifies CSVVGSANGDYGYTF.

V and J are TRBV4-3 and TRBJ1-5, with D tentatively TRBD1 (6 bases). Trimming stripped 9 bases from V and 3 bases from J, with 9 bases between. Germline V gene lookup returns CDR1 LGHNA and CDR2 YSLEER. The CDR3 length is 12 residues. The CDR3 sequence is CARQGSNQPQHF. As DNA, the CDR3 is TGCGCCAGACAGGGATCCAATCAGCCCCAGCATTTT.

The chain couples TRBV4-3 to TRBJ1-1, with 8 bases matching TRBD1. The CDR3 is 15 residues long. The V and J ends lost 3 bases and 4 bases, in that order; junction bases with no gene match: 7. Germline lookup yields CDR1 LGHNA and CDR2 YSLEER. This chain's CDR3 is CASSHNQGASTEAFF. CDR3 bases: TGCGCCAGCAGCCATAACCAGGGGGCTAGCACTGAAGCTTTCTTT.

The V call is TRBV2, the J call TRBJ1-2, with D unclear. The CDR3 has 14 residues. Germline CDR1 is SNHLY and CDR2 is FYNNEI. V was shortened by 2 bases and J by 0 bases, with 7 bases between the two germline ends. DNA of the CDR3: TGTGCCAGCAGTGAAATTGGGACTAACTATGGCTACACCTTC. Translating it yields CASSEIGTNYGYTF.

The rearrangement uses TRBV6-2 or TRBV6-3 and TRBJ1-2; D ambiguous. The germline V gene has CDR1 MNHEY and CDR2 SVGEGT. The V end was cut by 0 bases, the J end by 0 bases, with 11 bases between. This CDR3 comprises 16 residues. The CDR3 nucleotides read TGTGCCAGCAGTTACTCAATGGGAGCAACTAACTATGGCTACACCTTC. This codes for CASSYSMGATNYGYTF.

A remark on this clone: Other nucleotide sequences from this sample produce the same CDR3. V gene TRBV3-1 (or the pseudogene TRBV3-2) combines with J gene TRBJ1-5; D ambiguous. This CDR3 has 12 residues. Germline-derived CDR1 and CDR2 are LGHDT and YNNKEL (reference sequence). Between the trimmed V and J ends, which lost 5 bases and 4 bases, there was a span of 6 bases. The CDR3 region has the DNA TGTGCCAGCAGCAGCAGAAATCAGCCCCAGCATTTT. It translates to CASSSRNQPQHF.

Remarks on this clone: The junction departs from germline at one end; a sequencing error may be responsible. This chain joins TRBV13 and TRBJ1-1; the D is unclear. The CDR3 contains 17 residues. Germline CDR1 and CDR2: PRHDT and FYEKMQ (reference sequence). In DNA, the CDR3 is TGTGCCAGCAGCTTAAGTGCCCAAGCTATAAGAGTAATGAAGTTAATCTTT. Its translation: CASSLSAQAIRVMKLIF.

The chain carries TRBV7-6 and TRBJ2-4; possibly TRBD1 for D (5 bases). The CDR3 loop spans 14 amino acids. V was trimmed by 1 base and J by 3 bases, leaving 7 bases between them. Germline values: CDR1 SGHVS, CDR2 FNYEAQ. The CDR3 DNA reads as TGTGCCAGCAGCTTAGGGCAGGGCAAAAACATTCAGTACTTC. Translated: CASSLGQGKNIQYF.

The chain has TRBV6-4 and TRBJ1-2; D is perhaps TRBD1 (5 bases). V was pared by 3 bases and J by 8 bases, with 10 bases between. Germline lookup yields CDR1 MRHNA and CDR2 SNTAGT. CDR3 length: 12 amino acids. The CDR3 loop reads CASSEAGEGYTF. CDR3 DNA sequence: TGTGCCAGCAGTGAAGCGGGGGAGGGCTACACCTTC.

This clone was counted a single time. This chain links TRBV6-5 with TRBJ2-5, with D hard to call. Germline V lookup: CDR1 MNHEY, CDR2 SVGAGI. The V end was cut by 6 bases, the J end by 4 bases, with 18 bases between. The CDR3 loop spans 15 amino acids. The CDR3 here is CASRTGRALRETQYF. CDR3 nucleotides: TGTGCCAGCAGGACCGGACGCGCCCTACGAGAGACCCAGTACTTC.